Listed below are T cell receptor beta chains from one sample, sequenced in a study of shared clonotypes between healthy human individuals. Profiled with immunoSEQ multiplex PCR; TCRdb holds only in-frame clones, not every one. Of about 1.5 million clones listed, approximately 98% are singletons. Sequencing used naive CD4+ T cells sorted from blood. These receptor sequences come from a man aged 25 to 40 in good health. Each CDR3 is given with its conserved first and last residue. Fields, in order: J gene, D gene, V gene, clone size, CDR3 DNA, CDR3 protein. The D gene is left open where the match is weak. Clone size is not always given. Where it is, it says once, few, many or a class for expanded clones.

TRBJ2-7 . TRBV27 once TGTGCCAGCAGTTCCATCCAGAAGGTTCCCTACGAGCAGTACTTC CASSSIQKVPYEQYF
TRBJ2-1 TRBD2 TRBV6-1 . TGTGCCAGCAGTGGACTAGCGGGGCGGGGTGAGCAGTTCTTC CASSGLAGRGEQFF
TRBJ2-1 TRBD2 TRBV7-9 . TGTGCCAGCAGCTTAGGGACTAGCGGGAGGAATTCCTACAATGAGCAGTTCTTC CASSLGTSGRNSYNEQFF
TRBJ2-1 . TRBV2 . TGTGCCAGCTGGACCGGGAGCCGCAATGAGCAGTTCTTC CASWTGSRNEQFF
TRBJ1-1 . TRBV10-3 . TGTGCCATCAGTGACAGGGGCCCGAACACTGAAGCTTTCTTT CAISDRGPNTEAFF
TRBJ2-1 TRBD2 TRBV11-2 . TGTGCCAGCAGCTTTGGGGCGGGAGGAAACAATGAGCAGTTCTTC CASSFGAGGNNEQFF
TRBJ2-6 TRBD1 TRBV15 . TGTGCCACCAGCAGAGATCAGGGGGCGGGAGGGGCCAACGTCCTGACTTTC CATSRDQGAGGANVLTF
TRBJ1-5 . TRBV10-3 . TGTGCCATCAGTGGAGACAGAAATCAGCCCCAGCATTTT CAISGDRNQPQHF
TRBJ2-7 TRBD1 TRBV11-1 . TGTGCCAGCAGCTTGGGGACAGGGGTTTCCTACGAGCAGTACTTC CASSLGTGVSYEQYF
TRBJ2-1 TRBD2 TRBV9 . TGTGCCAGCAGCCCCCCGGGACTAGCCGGAGGGCGTGAGCAGTTCTTC CASSPPGLAGGREQFF
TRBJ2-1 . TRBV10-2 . TGCGCCAGCAGTAGCGGAGTTCTCTACAATGAGCAGTTCTTC CASSSGVLYNEQFF
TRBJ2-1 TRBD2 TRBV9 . TGTGCCAGCAGCGTATACCTAGCGGGCGGGGTTGAGCAGTTCTTC CASSVYLAGGVEQFF
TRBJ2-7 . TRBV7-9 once TGTGCCAGCAGCATGGTGGACTACGAGCAGTACTTC CASSMVDYEQYF
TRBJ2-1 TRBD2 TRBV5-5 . TGTGCCAGCAGCTTGGCTAGCGGGAGGGCTTTTTACAATGAGCAGTTCTTC CASSLASGRAFYNEQFF
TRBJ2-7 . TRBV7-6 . TGTGCCAGCAGCACATCGACAGTTTCCTACGAGCAGTACTTC CASSTSTVSYEQYF